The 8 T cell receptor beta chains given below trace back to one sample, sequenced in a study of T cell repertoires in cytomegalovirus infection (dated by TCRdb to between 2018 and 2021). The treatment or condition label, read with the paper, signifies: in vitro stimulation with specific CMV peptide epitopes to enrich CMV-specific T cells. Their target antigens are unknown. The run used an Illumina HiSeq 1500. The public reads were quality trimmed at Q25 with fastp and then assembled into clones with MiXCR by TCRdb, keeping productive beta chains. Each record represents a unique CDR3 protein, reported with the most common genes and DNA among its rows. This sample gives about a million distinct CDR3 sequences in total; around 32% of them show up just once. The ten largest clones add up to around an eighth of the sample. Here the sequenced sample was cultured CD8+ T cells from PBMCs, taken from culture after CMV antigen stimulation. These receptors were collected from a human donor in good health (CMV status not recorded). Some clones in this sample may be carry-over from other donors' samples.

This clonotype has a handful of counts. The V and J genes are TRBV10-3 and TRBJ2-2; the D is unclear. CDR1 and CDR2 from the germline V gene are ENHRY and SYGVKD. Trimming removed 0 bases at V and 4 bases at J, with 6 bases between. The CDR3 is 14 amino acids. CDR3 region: CAISESQLTGELFF. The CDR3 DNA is TGTGCCATCAGTGAGTCCCAGCTCACCGGGGAGCTGTTTTTT.

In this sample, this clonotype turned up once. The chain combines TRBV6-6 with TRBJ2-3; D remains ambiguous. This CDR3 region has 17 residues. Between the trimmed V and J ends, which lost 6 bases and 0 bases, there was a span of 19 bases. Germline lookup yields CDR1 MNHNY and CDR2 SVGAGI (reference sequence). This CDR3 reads CASSSAIAYSSTDTQYF. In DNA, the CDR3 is TGTGCCAGCAGCTCAGCTATCGCTTATTCTAGCACAGATACGCAGTATTTT.

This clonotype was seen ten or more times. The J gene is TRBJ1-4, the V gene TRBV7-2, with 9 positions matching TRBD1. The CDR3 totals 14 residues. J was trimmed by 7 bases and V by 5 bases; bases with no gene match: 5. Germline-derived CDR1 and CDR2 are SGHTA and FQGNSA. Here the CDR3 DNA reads TGTGCCAGCAGCCACAGGGGGCGTGGTGAAAAACTGTTTTTT. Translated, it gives CASSHRGRGEKLFF.

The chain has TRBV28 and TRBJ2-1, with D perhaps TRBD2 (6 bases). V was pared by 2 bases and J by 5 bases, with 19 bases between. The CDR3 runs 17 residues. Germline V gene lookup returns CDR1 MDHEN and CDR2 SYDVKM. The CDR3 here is CASSLPLDTSSDNEQFF. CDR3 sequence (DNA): TGTGCCAGCAGTTTACCCCTGGACACTAGCTCAGACAATGAGCAGTTCTTC.

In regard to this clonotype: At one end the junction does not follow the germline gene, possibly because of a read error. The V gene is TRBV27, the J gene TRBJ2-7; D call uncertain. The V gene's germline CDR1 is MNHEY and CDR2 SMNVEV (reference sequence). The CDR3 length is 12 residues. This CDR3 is CANSPDSYEQYF. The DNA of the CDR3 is TGTGCCAACAGTCCCGACTCCTACGAGCAGTACTTC.

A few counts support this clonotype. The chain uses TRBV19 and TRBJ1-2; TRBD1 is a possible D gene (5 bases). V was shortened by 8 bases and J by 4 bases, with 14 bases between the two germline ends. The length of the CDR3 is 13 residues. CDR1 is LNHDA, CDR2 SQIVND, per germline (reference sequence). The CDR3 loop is CASLGGRGYGYTF. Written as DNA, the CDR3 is TGTGCCAGTCTTGGGGGACGAGGCTATGGCTACACCTTC.

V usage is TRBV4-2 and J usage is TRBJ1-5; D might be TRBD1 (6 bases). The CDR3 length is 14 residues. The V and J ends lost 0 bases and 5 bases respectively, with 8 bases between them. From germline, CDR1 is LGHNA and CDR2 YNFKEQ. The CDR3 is CASSQDRGYQPQHF. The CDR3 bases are TGTGCCAGCAGCCAAGACAGGGGTTATCAGCCCCAGCATTTT.

In nucleotides, the CDR3 is TGTGCCAGCAGCTTGGACACCGTATACGAGCAGTACTTC. It codes for CASSLDTVYEQYF. V gene TRBV5-8 combines with J gene TRBJ2-7; unclear D gene. Trimming took off 0 bases at V and 4 bases at J, with 8 bases between the two ends. Germline loops: CDR1 SGHTS, CDR2 YDEGEE. The length of the CDR3 is 13 residues.